This entry describes one T cell receptor (beta chain). Libraries were prepared by immunoSEQ multiplex PCR; TCRdb keeps only in-frame clonotypes and omits some of them. The sample has under 1,100,000 clones, roughly 75% seen once; the top ten hold about 1.5%. The study drew its donors from healthy HIV-negative adults without recent acute infections or vaccinations. A split of CD4+ cells into CD45RA+ naive and CD45RA-negative memory subsets was performed. This record comes from a study of shared clonotypes between healthy human individuals. Study background: CD4 naive and memory got three plates each, CD8 naive two, CD8 memory one.

V was trimmed by 3 bases and J by 3 bases, leaving 9 bases between them. CDR3 length: 14 residues. Germline V CDR1 and CDR2: MDHEN, SYDVKM. The gene calls are TRBV28 and TRBJ1-5; D is undetermined. The sequence was obtained from a man aged 18 to 29 in good health. The sequencing input was memory CD4+ T cells sorted from blood. Subset described: CD45RA-negative fraction. The CDR3 bases are TGTGCCAGCAGTTTGGCCAGCTACAATCAGCCCCAGCATTTT. Its protein product is CASSLASYNQPQHF.